The rows below give T cell receptor beta chains drawn from one sample of a study of neurological immune-mediated disorders. TCRdb reanalysed the 5' RACE reads using MiXCR and keeps one entry per CDR3 protein. The table includes 45,000 or so distinct CDR3 sequences, around 3.3% detected once. Sequencing was carried out using PBMCs. The receptor set was obtained from a woman between 50 and 59 years old with multiple sclerosis. The conserved cysteine and the conserved F or W are not part of the CDR3 here.

length: 12
V: TRBV5-5
CDR3: ASSPTGYQETQY

length: 13
V: TRBV5-1
CDR3: ASSPTTGVGGGYT

length: 11
V: TRBV5-1
CDR3: ASSLVRATEAF

length: 13
V: TRBV10-3
CDR3: AIRYRGEGKETQY

length: 15
V: TRBV10-1
CDR3: ASSHGTSGKSTDTQY

length: 13
V: TRBV20-1
CDR3: SARPGALHNSPLH

length: 12
V: TRBV7-3
CDR3: ASSIGTGGNEQF

length: 11
V: TRBV5-1
CDR3: ASSLRGESGYT

length: 14
V: TRBV6-5
CDR3: ASSYSFTGLREKLF

length: 12
V: TRBV12-3/TRBV12-4
CDR3: ASSITSGSNEQF

length: 13
V: TRBV3-1
CDR3: ASSLAGGAADTQY

length: 11
V: TRBV6-5
CDR3: ASSVQGYQPQH

length: 13
V: TRBV5-1
CDR3: ASSLVGGGYNEQF

length: 11
V: TRBV6-6
CDR3: ASTGPSTDTQY

length: 12
V: TRBV6-5
CDR3: ASRSDSPNTEAF

length: 12
V: TRBV12-3/TRBV12-4
CDR3: ASSSRLGSDTQY

length: 11
V: TRBV10-3
CDR3: AIKDGGANEQF

length: 13
V: TRBV27
CDR3: ASSSSGTSSSEQY

length: 17
V: TRBV3-1
CDR3: ASSQDPPIVVAGNNEQF

length: 11
V: TRBV7-8
CDR3: ASSSTYSGEQF

length: 13
V: TRBV7-2
CDR3: ASSPSGAVSDTQY

length: 13
V: TRBV19
CDR3: ASRLGAGSNQPQH

length: 13
V: TRBV7-9
CDR3: ASSLGPKEGETQY